Each of the 8 T cell receptor beta chains below was sequenced from the same sample in a study of blood T cell repertoires in COVID-19. Assay used: immunoSEQ multiplex PCR; TCRdb lists only in-frame clones, some missing. This sample has roughly 160,000 clones, with roughly 78% found just once. Sequenced input: peripheral blood. Receptors originate from a woman aged 60 to 75 with COVID-19, enrolled during active disease.

This clone was counted only a few times. V is TRBV10-3 and J is TRBJ2-3, with 10 bases lining up with TRBD2. V shed 5 bases and J 4 bases; nucleotides not matched to a gene: 9. Germline loops: CDR1 ENHRY, CDR2 SYGVKD. The CDR3 runs to 16 residues. For the CDR3, the DNA is TGTGCCATCAGTTCAAGTAGCGGGGGGAGGGCAGATACGCAGTATTTT. The encoded protein is CAISSSSGGRADTQYF.

The gene calls are TRBV5-6 and TRBJ2-7; TRBD1 matches 8 bases. V lost 2 bases to trimming and J lost 2 bases; unmatched junction nucleotides: 3. Per the germline V gene, CDR1 is SGHDT and CDR2 is YYEEEE. The CDR3 totals 14 residues. Written as DNA, the CDR3 is TGTGCCAGCAGCTTAGGGACAGGCGCCTACGAGCAGTACTTC. Protein sequence: CASSLGTGAYEQYF.

The genes are TRBV7-2 and TRBJ2-1, with TRBD2 matching 8 bases. The ends lost 4 bases at V and 5 bases at J; junction bases unmatched: 4. The germline V gene encodes CDR1 SGHTA and CDR2 FQGNSA. This CDR3 is built from 14 residues. The CDR3: CASSSLGGDNEQFF. Here the CDR3 DNA reads TGTGCCAGCAGCTCTCTCGGGGGGGACAATGAGCAGTTCTTC.

J is TRBJ2-1 and V is TRBV28, with TRBD2 matching 12 bases. The junction had 8 bases not matched to a gene; V was cut back by 3 bases and J by 5 bases. The CDR3 is 17 amino acids. Germline V gives CDR1 MDHEN, CDR2 SYDVKM. The CDR3 here is CASSFGLAGGPDNEQFF. CDR3 coding DNA: TGTGCCAGCAGTTTTGGGCTAGCGGGAGGGCCGGACAATGAGCAGTTCTTC.

This chain connects TRBV6-4 to TRBJ1-1; TRBD1 might be the D (5 bases). Trimming took off 3 bases at V and 4 bases at J, with 9 bases between the two ends. The CDR3 loop spans 13 amino acids. CDR1 MRHNA and CDR2 SNTAGT come from the germline V gene. The DNA of the CDR3 is TGTGCCAGCAGTGAAGGGGCGAGCACTGAAGCTTTCTTT. Protein product: CASSEGASTEAFF.

This chain joins TRBV5-4 and TRBJ1-1, with TRBD1 identical over 9 bases. Germline V gene sequence: CDR1 SGHNT, CDR2 YYREEE (reference sequence). The CDR3 is 14 amino acids. V shed 4 bases, J shed 4 bases, and the junction held 5 bases outside the gene matches. CDR3 in amino acids: CASSGDRAGTEAFF. The CDR3 DNA follows: TGTGCCAGCAGCGGGGACAGGGCGGGCACTGAAGCTTTCTTT.

The chain recombines TRBV4-1 with TRBJ2-5; D may be TRBD2 (6 bases). Germline V gene sequence: CDR1 MGHRA, CDR2 YSYEKL. The length of the CDR3 is 16 residues. Trimming cost V 4 bases and J 0 bases, with 15 bases left between them. The DNA for the CDR3 is TGCGCCAGCAGCCCCCGCGAGGGGAGGTACCAAGAGACCCAGTACTTC. Translation gives CASSPREGRYQETQYF.

This clone has just a few counts. This rearrangement joins TRBV5-1 to TRBJ2-4; no clear D gene. The CDR3 consists of 14 residues. Trimming took off 4 bases at V and 3 bases at J, with 11 bases between the two ends. Germline CDR1 reads SGHRS; CDR2 reads YFSETQ. CDR3 sequence: CASSQASNKNIQYF. DNA of the CDR3: TGCGCCAGCAGCCAGGCCAGCAACAAAAACATTCAGTACTTC.